This T cell receptor beta chain was documented in a study of blood T cells in healthy people across ages. A J-beta primer mix and a sample-barcoded 5' primer were used in a second PCR of about 7 to 12 cycles. Each CDR3 protein gets one entry after TCRdb re-called the 5' RACE reads with MiXCR. The sample holds fewer than 2,000,000 distinct CDR3 sequences, 39% seen once. The germline CDR1 and CDR2 sequences are SGDLS and YYNGEE. Trimming left V 2 bases short and J 7 bases short, with 12 bases between. This CDR3 comprises 13 residues. Notes on the study in general: Possibly confounding the expanded clonotype changes was the fact that donor CMV status was unknown.

This clonotype has only a few counts. Its antigen remains unidentified. The chain uses TRBV9 and TRBJ1-1, with D possibly TRBD1 on 5 matching bases. The specimen was blood. The origin of this receptor is a human donor in good health. The CDR3 protein is CASSVTDTGEAFF. CDR3 DNA: TGTGCCAGCAGCGTGACCGACACAGGTGAAGCTTTCTTT.